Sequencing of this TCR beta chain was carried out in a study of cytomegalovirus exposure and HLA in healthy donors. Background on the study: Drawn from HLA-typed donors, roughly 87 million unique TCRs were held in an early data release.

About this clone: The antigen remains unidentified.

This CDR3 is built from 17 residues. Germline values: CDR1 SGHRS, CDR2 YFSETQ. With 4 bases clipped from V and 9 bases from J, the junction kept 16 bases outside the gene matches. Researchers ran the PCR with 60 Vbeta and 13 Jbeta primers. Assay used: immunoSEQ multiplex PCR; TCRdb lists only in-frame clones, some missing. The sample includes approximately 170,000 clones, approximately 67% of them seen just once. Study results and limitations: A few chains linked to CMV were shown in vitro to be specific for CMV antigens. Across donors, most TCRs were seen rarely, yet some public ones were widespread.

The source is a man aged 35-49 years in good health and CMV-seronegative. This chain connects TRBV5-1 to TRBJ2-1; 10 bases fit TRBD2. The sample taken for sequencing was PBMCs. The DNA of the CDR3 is TGCGCCAGCAGCCCCTTTACGGGAAGCGGGGGGGCCGGTGAGCAGTTCTTC. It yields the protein CASSPFTGSGGAGEQFF.